This TCR beta chain was sequenced for a study of shared clonotypes between healthy human individuals. Under the authors' procedure: ImmunoSEQ yielded junction-only sequences lacking quality scores, so filtering differed. Profiling relied on immunoSEQ multiplex PCR, and the TCRdb table lists in-frame clones only, not all of them. The DNA gave D and trimming, while V, J and clone size come from that table. Among about 1 million clones listed, more than 65% were seen once. The CDR3 loop spans 14 amino acids. Trimming pared 0 bases from V and 5 bases from J, leaving 10 bases between. This clone was recorded a few times.

This TCR derives from a man aged 18 to 35 in good health. V is TRBV23-1 and J is TRBJ2-5, with no clear D. TRBV23-1 qualifies as an ORF whose function is uncertain. Source material: memory CD4+ T cells sorted from blood. The subset here: CD45RA-negative fraction. CDR3 in DNA: TGCGCCAGCAGTCAATCGAGAGGAGTCGAGACCCAGTACTTC. Translated: CASSQSRGVETQYF.